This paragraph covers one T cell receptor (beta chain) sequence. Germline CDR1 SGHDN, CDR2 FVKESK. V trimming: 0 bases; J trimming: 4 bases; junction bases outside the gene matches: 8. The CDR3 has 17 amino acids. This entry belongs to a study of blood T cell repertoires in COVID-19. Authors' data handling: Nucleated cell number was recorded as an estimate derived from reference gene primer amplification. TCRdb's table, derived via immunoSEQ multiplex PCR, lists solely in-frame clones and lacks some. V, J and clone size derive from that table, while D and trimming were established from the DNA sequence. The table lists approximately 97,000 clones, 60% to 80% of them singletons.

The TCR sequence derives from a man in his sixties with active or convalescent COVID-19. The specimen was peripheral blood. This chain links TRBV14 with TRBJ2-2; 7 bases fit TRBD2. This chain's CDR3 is CASSQDRGRASTGELFF. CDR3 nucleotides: TGTGCCAGCAGCCAAGATCGAGGGAGGGCTAGCACCGGGGAGCTGTTTTTT.